The text below deals with one T cell receptor (beta chain). CDR1 and CDR2 from the germline V gene are SGHVS and FQNEAQ. This CDR3 has 17 residues. The V gene end was trimmed by 1 base and the J gene end by 0 bases; junction bases not matched to a gene: 8. The entry originates in a study of cytomegalovirus exposure and HLA in healthy donors. The PCR had 60 Vbeta and 13 Jbeta primers. Repertoires were generated with immunoSEQ multiplex PCR, while TCRdb's copy carries only in-frame clones and drops some. This sample has about 200,000 clones, with 80% to 90% found just once. This chain connects TRBV7-8 to TRBJ2-5; 7 positions agree with TRBD1. The sample comprised PBMCs. The source of this sequence is a man younger than 45 in good health and CMV-seronegative. The CDR3 nucleotides are TGTGCCAGCAGCTTAGAAGGCCGGGACAGACACCAAGAGACCCAGTACTTC. Translation gives CASSLEGRDRHQETQYF.